This T cell receptor beta chain was identified in a study of cytomegalovirus exposure and HLA in healthy donors. A multiplex PCR was run with 60 Vbeta primers and 13 Jbeta primers. Profiling relied on immunoSEQ multiplex PCR, and the TCRdb table lists in-frame clones only, not all of them. This sample carries under 150,000 clones, 65% to 85% of them seen once, and the ten largest clones take 2.4%. This TCR came from a man aged 45 to 65 in good health and CMV-seronegative. Material for sequencing was PBMCs.

CDR3 sequence reads: CASSIGLSSGNTIYF. In DNA, the CDR3 is TGTGCCAGCAGCATAGGACTGAGCTCTGGAAACACCATATATTTT. The chain combines TRBV7-9 with TRBJ1-3; D is uncertain. Trimming stripped 5 bases from V and 0 bases from J, with 11 bases between. This CDR3 has 15 amino acids. Looked up from germline, CDR1 is SEHNR and CDR2 is FQNEAQ (reference sequence).